This TCR beta chain is from a study of T cells after yellow fever vaccination. Broader study findings: The study noted that FACS-sorted repertoires could contain abundant clonotypes contaminating from the bulk population.

CDR3 length: 14 residues. CDR1 and CDR2 from the germline V gene are SEHNR and FQNEAQ (reference sequence). Trimming took 5 bases from V and 4 from J, leaving 15 bases between them. This clonotype was counted only a few times. No antigen is known for it. The 5'RACE template-switching step produced TCR cDNA and added a universal primer site and UMIs. TCRdb fed the 5' RACE reads into MiXCR, producing one record per CDR3 protein. This sample has about 630,000 distinct CDR3 sequences, with around an eighth found just once. The input for sequencing was PBMCs, taken on the day of the yellow fever booster vaccination. This chain joins TRBV7-9 and TRBJ2-7; TRBD1 might be the D (6 bases). This clonotype originated in a young man who received the YFV17D yellow fever vaccine. The CDR3 coding sequence is TGTGCCAGCAGCCCCCCGGGACATACTTACGAGCAGTACTTC. Protein: CASSPPGHTYEQYF.